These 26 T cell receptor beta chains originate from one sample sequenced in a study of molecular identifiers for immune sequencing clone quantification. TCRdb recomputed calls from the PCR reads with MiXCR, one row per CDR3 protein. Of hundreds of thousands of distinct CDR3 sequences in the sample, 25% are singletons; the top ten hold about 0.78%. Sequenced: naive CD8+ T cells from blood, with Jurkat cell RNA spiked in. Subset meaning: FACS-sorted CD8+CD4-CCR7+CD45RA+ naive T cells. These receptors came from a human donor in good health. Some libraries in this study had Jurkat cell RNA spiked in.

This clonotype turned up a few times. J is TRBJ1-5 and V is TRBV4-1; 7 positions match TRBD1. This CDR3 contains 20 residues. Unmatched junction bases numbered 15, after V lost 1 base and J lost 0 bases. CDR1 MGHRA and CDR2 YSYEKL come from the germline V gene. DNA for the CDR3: TGCGCCAGCAGCCAAGTTCTTCCCACGAGGACAGGACTTAGCAATCAGCCCCAGCATTTT. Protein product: CASSQVLPTRTGLSNQPQHF.

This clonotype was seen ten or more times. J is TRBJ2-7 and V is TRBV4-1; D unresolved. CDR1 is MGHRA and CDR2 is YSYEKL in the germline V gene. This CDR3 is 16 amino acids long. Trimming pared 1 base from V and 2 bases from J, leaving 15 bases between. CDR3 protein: CASSQVLPPPPYEQYF. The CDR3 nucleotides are TGCGCCAGCAGCCAAGTTCTCCCGCCCCCTCCCTACGAGCAGTACTTC.

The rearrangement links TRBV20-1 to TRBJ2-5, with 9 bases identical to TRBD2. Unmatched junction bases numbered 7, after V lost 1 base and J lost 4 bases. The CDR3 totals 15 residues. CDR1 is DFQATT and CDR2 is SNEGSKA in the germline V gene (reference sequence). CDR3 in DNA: TGCAGTGCTAGAGGTTGGACTAGCGCGCGAGAGACCCAGTACTTC. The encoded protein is CSARGWTSARETQYF.

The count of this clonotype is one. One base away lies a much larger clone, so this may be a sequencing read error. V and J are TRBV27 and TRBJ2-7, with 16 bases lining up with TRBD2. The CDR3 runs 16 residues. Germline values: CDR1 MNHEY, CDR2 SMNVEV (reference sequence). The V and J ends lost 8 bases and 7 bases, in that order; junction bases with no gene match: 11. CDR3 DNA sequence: TGTGCCAGCTGTTGGGGACTAGCGGGAGGGCCTCGAGAGCAGTACTTC. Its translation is CASCWGLAGGPREQYF.

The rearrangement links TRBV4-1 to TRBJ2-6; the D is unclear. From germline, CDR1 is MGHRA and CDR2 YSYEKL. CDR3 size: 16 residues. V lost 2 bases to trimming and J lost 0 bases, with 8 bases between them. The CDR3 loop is CASSQPTRSGANVLTF. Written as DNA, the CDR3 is TGCGCCAGCAGCCAACCGACACGCTCTGGGGCCAACGTCCTGACTTTC.

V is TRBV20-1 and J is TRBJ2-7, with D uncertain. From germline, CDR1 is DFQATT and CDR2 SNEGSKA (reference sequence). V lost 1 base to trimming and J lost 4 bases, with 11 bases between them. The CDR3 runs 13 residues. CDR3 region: CSARGPSHYEQYF. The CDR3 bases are TGCAGTGCTAGAGGCCCCTCACATTACGAGCAGTACTTC.

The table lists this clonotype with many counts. Here the CDR3 reads CASSFLPDIGNTGELFF. The CDR3, as DNA: TGTGCCAGCAGCTTTCTTCCAGATATCGGGAACACCGGGGAGCTGTTTTTT. The chain is built from TRBV7-2 and TRBJ2-2; the D is unclear. CDR3 length equals 17 residues. Germline loops: CDR1 SGHTA, CDR2 FQGNSA. V was clipped by 3 bases and J by 1 base, with 15 bases between them.

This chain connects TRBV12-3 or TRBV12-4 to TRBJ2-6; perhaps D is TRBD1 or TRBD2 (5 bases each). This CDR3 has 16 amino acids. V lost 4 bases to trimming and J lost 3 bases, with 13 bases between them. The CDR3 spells CASSSTSGLGANVLTF. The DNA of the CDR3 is TGTGCCAGCAGTTCGACGTCGGGGCTTGGGGCCAACGTCCTGACTTTC.

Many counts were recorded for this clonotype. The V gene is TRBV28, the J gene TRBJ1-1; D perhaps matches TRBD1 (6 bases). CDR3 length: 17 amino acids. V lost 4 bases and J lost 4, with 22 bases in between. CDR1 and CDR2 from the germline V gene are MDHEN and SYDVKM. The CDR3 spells CASSSYRQGGGGTEAFF. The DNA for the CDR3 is TGTGCCAGCAGTTCATATCGGCAGGGAGGAGGGGGCACTGAAGCTTTCTTT.

The CDR3 loop is CASSDGTRYQETQYF. The DNA for the CDR3 is TGTGCCAGCAGCGACGGGACTAGGTACCAAGAGACCCAGTACTTC. V gene TRBV13 combines with J gene TRBJ2-5; 8 positions match TRBD2. The germline V gene has CDR1 PRHDT and CDR2 FYEKMQ (reference sequence). With 5 bases clipped from V and 0 bases from J, the junction kept 5 bases outside the gene matches. The CDR3 spans 15 residues.

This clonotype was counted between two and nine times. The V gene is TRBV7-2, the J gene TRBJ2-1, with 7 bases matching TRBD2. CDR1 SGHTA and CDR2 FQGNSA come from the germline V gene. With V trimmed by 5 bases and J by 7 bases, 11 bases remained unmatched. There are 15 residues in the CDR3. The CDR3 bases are TGTGCCAGCAGCCCGGGACCAGTGGGAGGGAATGAGCAGTTCTTC. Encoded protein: CASSPGPVGGNEQFF.

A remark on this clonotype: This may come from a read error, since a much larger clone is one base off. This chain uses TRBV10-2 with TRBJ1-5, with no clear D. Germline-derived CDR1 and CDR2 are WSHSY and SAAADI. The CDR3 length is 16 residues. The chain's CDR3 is CASSDGYGISNQPQRF. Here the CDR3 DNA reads TGCGCCAGCAGTGACGGTTATGGTATTAGCAATCAGCCCCAGCGTTTT.

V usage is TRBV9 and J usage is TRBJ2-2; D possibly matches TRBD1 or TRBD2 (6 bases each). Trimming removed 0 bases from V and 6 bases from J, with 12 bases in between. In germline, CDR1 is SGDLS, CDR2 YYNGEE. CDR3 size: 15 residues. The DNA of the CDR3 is TGTGCCAGCAGCGTAGATGGGGGGCTGGCCGGGGAGCTGTTTTTT. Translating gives CASSVDGGLAGELFF.

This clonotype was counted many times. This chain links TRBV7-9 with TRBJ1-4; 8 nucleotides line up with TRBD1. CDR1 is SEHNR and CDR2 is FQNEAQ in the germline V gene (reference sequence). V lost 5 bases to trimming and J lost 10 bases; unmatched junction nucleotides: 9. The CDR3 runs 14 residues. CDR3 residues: CASSLTGADGKLFF. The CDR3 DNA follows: TGTGCCAGCAGCCTGACAGGGGCTGATGGAAAACTGTTTTTT.

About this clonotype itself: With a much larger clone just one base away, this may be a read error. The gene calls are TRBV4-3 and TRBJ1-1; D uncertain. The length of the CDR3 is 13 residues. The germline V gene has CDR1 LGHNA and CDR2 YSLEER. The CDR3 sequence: CTSSQYRNTEAFF. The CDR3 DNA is TGCACCAGCAGCCAATACAGGAACACTGAAGCTTTCTTT.

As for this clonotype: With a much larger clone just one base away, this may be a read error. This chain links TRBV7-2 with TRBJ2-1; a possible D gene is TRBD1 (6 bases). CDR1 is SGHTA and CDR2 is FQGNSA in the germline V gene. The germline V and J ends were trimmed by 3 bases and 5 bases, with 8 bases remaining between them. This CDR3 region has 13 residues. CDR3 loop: CASSLGHNNEQFF. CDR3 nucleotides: TGTGCCAGCAGCTTGGGACACAACAATGAGCAGTTCTTC.

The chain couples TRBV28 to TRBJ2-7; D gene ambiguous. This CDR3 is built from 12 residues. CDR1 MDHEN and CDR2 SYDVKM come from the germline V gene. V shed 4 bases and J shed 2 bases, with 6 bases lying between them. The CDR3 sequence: CASSWATYEQYF. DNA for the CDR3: TGTGCCAGCAGTTGGGCCACCTACGAGCAGTACTTC.

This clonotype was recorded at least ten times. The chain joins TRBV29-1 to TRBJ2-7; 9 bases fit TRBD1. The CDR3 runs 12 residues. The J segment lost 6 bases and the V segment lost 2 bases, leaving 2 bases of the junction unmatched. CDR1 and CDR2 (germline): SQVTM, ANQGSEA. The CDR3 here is CSVETGGGEQYF. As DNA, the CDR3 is TGCAGCGTTGAAACAGGGGGCGGCGAGCAGTACTTC.

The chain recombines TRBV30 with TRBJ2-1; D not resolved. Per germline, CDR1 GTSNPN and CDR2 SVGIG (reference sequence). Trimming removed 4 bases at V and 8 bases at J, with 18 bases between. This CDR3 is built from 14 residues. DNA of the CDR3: TGTGCCTGGAAGGGCCCATGGTACGTCGATGAGCAGTTCTTC. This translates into CAWKGPWYVDEQFF. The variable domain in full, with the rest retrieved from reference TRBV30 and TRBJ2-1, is SQTIHQWPATLVQPVGSPLSLECTVEGTSNPNLYWYRQAAGRGLQLLFYSVGIGQISSEVPQNLSASRPQDRQFILSSKKLLLSDSGFYLCAWKGPWYVDEQFFGPGTRLTVL.

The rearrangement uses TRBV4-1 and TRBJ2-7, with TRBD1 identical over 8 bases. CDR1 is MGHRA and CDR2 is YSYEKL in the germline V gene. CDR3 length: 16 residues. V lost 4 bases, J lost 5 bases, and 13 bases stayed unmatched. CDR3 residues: CASSLQPGQGTHEQYF. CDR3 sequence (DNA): TGCGCCAGCAGCCTACAGCCCGGACAGGGAACCCACGAGCAGTACTTC.

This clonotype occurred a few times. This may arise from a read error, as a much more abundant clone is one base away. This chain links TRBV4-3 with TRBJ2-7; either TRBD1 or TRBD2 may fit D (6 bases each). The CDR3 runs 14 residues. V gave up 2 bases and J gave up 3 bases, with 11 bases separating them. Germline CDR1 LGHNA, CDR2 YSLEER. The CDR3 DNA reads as TGCGCCAGCAGCCAAAGCCGGGGGCTCTACGAGCAGTACTTC. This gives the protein CASSQSRGLYEQYF.

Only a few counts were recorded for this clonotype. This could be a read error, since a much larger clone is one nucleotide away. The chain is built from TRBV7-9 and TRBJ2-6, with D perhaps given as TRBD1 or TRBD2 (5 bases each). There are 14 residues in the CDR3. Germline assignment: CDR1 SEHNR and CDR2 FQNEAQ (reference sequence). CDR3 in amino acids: CASSNNTGAIVLTF. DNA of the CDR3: TGTGCCAGCAGCAATAATACCGGGGCCATCGTCCTGACTTTC.

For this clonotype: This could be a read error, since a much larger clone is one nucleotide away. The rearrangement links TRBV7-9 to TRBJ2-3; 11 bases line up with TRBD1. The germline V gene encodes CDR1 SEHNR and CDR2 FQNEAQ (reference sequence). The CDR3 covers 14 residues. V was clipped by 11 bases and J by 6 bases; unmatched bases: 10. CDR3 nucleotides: TGTGCCGGCCGCCTGGGACAGGGGGTGGATACGCAGTATTTT. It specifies CAGRLGQGVDTQYF.

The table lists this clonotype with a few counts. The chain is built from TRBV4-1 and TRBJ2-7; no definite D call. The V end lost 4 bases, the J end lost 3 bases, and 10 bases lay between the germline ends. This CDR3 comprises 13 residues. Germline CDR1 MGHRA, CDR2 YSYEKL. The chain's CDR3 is CASSRSMGYEQYF. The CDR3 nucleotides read TGCGCCAGCAGCCGAAGTATGGGCTACGAGCAGTACTTC.

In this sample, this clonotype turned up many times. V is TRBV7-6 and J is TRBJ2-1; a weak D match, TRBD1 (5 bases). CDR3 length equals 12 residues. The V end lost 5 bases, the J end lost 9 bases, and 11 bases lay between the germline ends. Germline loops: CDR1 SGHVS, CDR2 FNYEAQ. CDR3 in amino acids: CASSHTGPEQFF. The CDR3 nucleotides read TGTGCCAGCAGCCACACAGGACCTGAGCAGTTCTTC. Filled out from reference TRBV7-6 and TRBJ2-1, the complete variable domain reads GAGVSQSPRYKVTKRGQDVALRCDPISGHVSLYWYRQALGQGPEFLTYFNYEAQQDKSGLPNDRFSAERPEGSISTLTIQRTEQRDSAMYRCASSHTGPEQFFGPGTRLTVL.

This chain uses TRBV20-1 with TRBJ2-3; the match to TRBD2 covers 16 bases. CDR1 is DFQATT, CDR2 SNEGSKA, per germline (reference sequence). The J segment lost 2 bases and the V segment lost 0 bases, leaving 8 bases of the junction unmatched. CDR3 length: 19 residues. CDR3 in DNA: TGCAGTGCTAGAGATAGTCCGGGACTAGCGGGGGGGCCCACAGATACGCAGTATTTT. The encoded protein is CSARDSPGLAGGPTDTQYF.